What follows are 30 T cell receptor beta chains derived from one specimen sequenced in a study of blood T cell repertoires in COVID-19. The repertoire was sequenced with immunoSEQ multiplex PCR; TCRdb's copy has only in-frame clones and lacks some. This sample has fewer than 200,000 clones, with 60% to 80% found just once. Sequenced sample: peripheral blood. Receptor source: a woman aged 70 to 79 with acute or convalescent COVID-19.

This chain joins TRBV19 and TRBJ1-2, with a possible D match to TRBD1 (5 bases). Germline lookup yields CDR1 LNHDA and CDR2 SQIVND (reference sequence). The ends were cut back, 3 bases at V and 1 base at J, with 12 bases in the middle. This CDR3 is 15 amino acids long. CDR3 sequence: CASSMEGLGNYGYTF. CDR3 in DNA: TGTGCCAGTAGTATGGAGGGGCTGGGTAACTATGGCTACACCTTC.

The chain uses TRBV10-3 and TRBJ1-6; 7 bases line up with TRBD1. The CDR3 extends over 12 amino acids. Germline CDR1 ENHRY, CDR2 SYGVKD. V was pared by 11 bases and J by 15 bases, with 13 bases of the junction left unmatched. In DNA, the CDR3 is TGTGCCGTCTTAAGTGGTGACAGGGACCTCCACTTT. Translated: CAVLSGDRDLHF.

The CDR3 bases are TGTGCCAGCAGTTACTTTCTAGCGGGAACTGGCGAGCAGTACTTC. Translation gives CASSYFLAGTGEQYF. This chain links TRBV6-5 with TRBJ2-7; the match to TRBD2 covers 9 bases. The CDR3 covers 15 residues. V was pared by 1 base and J by 6 bases, with 7 bases of the junction left unmatched. Germline lookup yields CDR1 MNHEY and CDR2 SVGAGI.

CDR3 DNA: TGCGCCAGCAGCCTGACCGGGGGGAGCGGTAGAACAGATACGCAGTATTTT. Residues: CASSLTGGSGRTDTQYF. J is TRBJ2-3 and V is TRBV5-1, with 7 bases identical to TRBD2. The CDR3 consists of 17 residues. The V segment lost 4 bases and the J segment 3 bases; nucleotides outside the gene matches: 14. Per the germline V gene, CDR1 is SGHRS and CDR2 is YFSETQ.

CDR3 protein: CASSQGLAGGFDEQYF. The CDR3 region has the DNA TGCGCCAGCAGCCAAGGACTAGCGGGAGGGTTTGACGAGCAGTACTTC. The chain joins TRBV5-1 to TRBJ2-7; 15 nucleotides match TRBD2. The CDR3 loop spans 16 amino acids. Germline V gives CDR1 SGHRS, CDR2 YFSETQ. The V gene end was trimmed by 4 bases and the J gene end by 5 bases; junction bases not matched to a gene: 7.

This clone was recorded only once. The chain joins TRBV5-6 to TRBJ2-1, with D maybe TRBD2 (5 bases). V gave up 3 bases and J gave up 7 bases, with 17 bases separating them. CDR1 and CDR2 (germline): SGHDT, YYEEEE. The CDR3 is made up of 15 amino acids. As DNA, the CDR3 is TGTGCCAGCAGCTGGAGGCGTCCTGGGATAAATGAGCAGTTCTTC. Encoded protein: CASSWRRPGINEQFF.

The chain employs TRBV5-1 and TRBJ1-2; no reliable D call. The germline V gene has CDR1 SGHRS and CDR2 YFSETQ. This CDR3 contains 13 residues. V was shortened by 2 bases and J by 8 bases, with 13 bases between the two germline ends. The CDR3 loop is CASSLDGVRGYTF. CDR3 bases: TGCGCCAGCAGCTTAGACGGGGTAAGGGGCTACACCTTC.

The genes are TRBV6-4 and TRBJ2-2; D gene ambiguous. The CDR3 is made up of 16 amino acids. V dropped 4 bases and J dropped 3 bases, with 15 bases sitting between them. Germline V gene lookup returns CDR1 MRHNA and CDR2 SNTAGT. In nucleotides, the CDR3 is TGTGCCAGCAGTGCCATTTTTATCGAGGACACCGGGGAGCTGTTTTTT. Its translation: CASSAIFIEDTGELFF.

This chain links TRBV3-1 (or the pseudogene TRBV3-2) with TRBJ1-1; 7 bases are shared with TRBD1. This CDR3 has 15 amino acids. In germline, CDR1 is LGHDT, CDR2 YNNKEL (reference sequence). Trimming cost V 4 bases and J 2 bases; bases outside gene matches: 7. CDR3 in amino acids: CASSPSGQPNTEAFF. In DNA form, the CDR3 reads TGTGCCAGCAGCCCCTCGGGACAGCCCAACACTGAAGCTTTCTTT.

The J gene is TRBJ1-5, the V gene TRBV7-2; the D is unclear. The germline V and J ends were trimmed by 2 bases and 0 bases, with 8 bases remaining between them. CDR3 size: 15 residues. Germline values: CDR1 SGHTA, CDR2 FQGNSA. For the CDR3, the DNA is TGTGCCAGCAGCTTATCACGGGGTAGCAATCAGCCCCAGCATTTT. This sequence encodes CASSLSRGSNQPQHF. Full variable domain (remainder filled in from reference TRBV7-2 and TRBJ1-5): GAGVSQSPSNKVTEKGKDVELRCDPISGHTALYWYRQSLGQGLEFLIYFQGNSAPDKSGLPSDRFSAERTGGSVSTLTIQRTQQEDSAVYLCASSLSRGSNQPQHFGDGTRLSIL.

The CDR3 DNA follows: TGTGCCAGTAGTATAGCTTTTTCGGGGGATAATCAGCCCCAGCATTTT. It codes for CASSIAFSGDNQPQHF. This chain links TRBV19 with TRBJ1-5; possibly TRBD1 for D (5 bases). V gave up 1 base and J gave up 4 bases, with 14 bases separating them. The CDR3 extends over 16 amino acids. Germline V lookup: CDR1 LNHDA, CDR2 SQIVND (reference sequence).

As concerns this clone: In the same sample, other DNA sequences code for this CDR3. The chain combines TRBV7-7 with TRBJ1-1; no reliable D call. There are 13 residues in the CDR3. Germline values: CDR1 SSHAT, CDR2 FNYEAQ (reference sequence). V gave up 5 bases and J gave up 1 base, with 8 bases separating them. The CDR3 region has the DNA TGTGCCAGCAGCCTCACAGAGAACACTGAAGCTTTCTTT. Protein product: CASSLTENTEAFF.

The chain joins TRBV5-5 to TRBJ1-1, with D possibly being TRBD1 (5 bases). Deletions cut 2 bases from V and 6 bases from J, with 11 bases between. Germline CDR1 reads SGHKS; CDR2 reads YYEKEE (reference sequence). The CDR3 totals 13 residues. The CDR3 is CASSFQGTPEAFF. CDR3 DNA: TGTGCCAGCAGCTTTCAGGGTACCCCTGAAGCTTTCTTT.

The chain has TRBV21-1 and TRBJ2-6; the D call of TRBD1 is as the table states it, not checked on the DNA. TRBV21-1 is classified as a pseudogene. CDR3 length equals 18 residues. The CDR3 bases are TGTGCCAGCAGCAAAGCGCTCAGGGGTCCCCTCTGGGCCAACGTCCTGACTTTC. It encodes CASSKALRGPLWANVLTF.

The rearrangement uses TRBV19 and TRBJ2-5; D possibly corresponds to TRBD1 (6 bases). CDR1 is LNHDA and CDR2 is SQIVND in the germline V gene (reference sequence). The length of the CDR3 is 14 residues. Trimming removed 6 bases from V and 5 bases from J, with 16 bases in between. The CDR3 is CASRQQGEGETQYF. CDR3 nucleotide sequence: TGTGCCAGTAGACAACAGGGCGAGGGGGAGACCCAGTACTTC.

This sequence joins TRBV7-8 and TRBJ1-1, with TRBD1 as a possible D gene (5 bases). Germline V CDR1 and CDR2: SGHVS, FQNEAQ. The CDR3 loop spans 14 amino acids. Trimming pared 5 bases from V and 2 bases from J, leaving 12 bases between. CDR3 sequence: CASSVREGNTEAFF. In DNA form, the CDR3 reads TGTGCCAGCAGCGTCAGGGAGGGTAACACTGAAGCTTTCTTT.

The genes are TRBV24-1 and TRBJ1-4; TRBD1 matches 7 bases. The CDR3 sequence is 17 residues long. Germline values: CDR1 KGHDR, CDR2 SFDVKD. With V trimmed by 0 bases and J by 0 bases, 3 bases remained unmatched. The DNA for the CDR3 is TGTGCCACCAGTGATTTGGAGGGGGCGTCAACTAATGAAAAACTGTTTTTT. It specifies CATSDLEGASTNEKLFF.

V and J are TRBV6-1 and TRBJ2-5, with TRBD2 identical over 11 bases. The CDR3 sequence is 16 residues long. With 1 base clipped from V and 3 bases from J, the junction kept 4 bases outside the gene matches. Germline V gives CDR1 MNHNS, CDR2 SASEGT. CDR3 sequence (DNA): TGTGCCAGCAGTGAAGTGGCTAGCGGGGGGAAAGAGACCCAGTACTTC. Its protein is CASSEVASGGKETQYF.

Worth noting for this clone: At one end the junction does not follow the germline gene, possibly because of a read error. This chain uses TRBV19 with TRBJ2-7, with a possible D match to TRBD1 (6 bases). The CDR3 sequence is 17 residues long. Looked up from germline, CDR1 is LNHDA and CDR2 is SQIVND (reference sequence). The CDR3 here is CASSILPQGPASSEQYF. DNA for the CDR3: TGTGCCAGTAGTATTCTTCCTCAGGGGCCCGCCTCCTCCGAGCAGTACTTC. Full variable domain (missing parts from reference TRBV19 and TRBJ2-7): DGGITQSPKYLFRKEGQNVTLSCEQNLNHDAMYWYRQDPGQGLRLIYYSQIVNDFQKGDIAEGYSVSREKKESFPLTVTSAQKNPTAFYLCASSILPQGPASSEQYFGPGTRLTVT.

This clone was seen a handful of times. V and J are TRBV5-1 and TRBJ1-1, with no clear D. Germline CDR1 SGHRS, CDR2 YFSETQ. The CDR3 runs to 15 residues. V was cut by 4 bases and J by 4 bases, with 17 bases left in between. The CDR3 sequence is CASSRKREVSTEAFF. In DNA, the CDR3 is TGCGCCAGCAGCAGAAAGAGGGAGGTGAGCACTGAAGCTTTCTTT.

The chain employs TRBV7-9 and TRBJ2-3; possibly TRBD2 for D (6 bases). Trimming shortened V by 2 bases and J by 2 bases, and 11 bases separated the two germline ends. The V gene's germline CDR1 is SEHNR and CDR2 FQNEAQ (reference sequence). The CDR3 is made up of 15 amino acids. CDR3 nucleotides: TGTGCCAGCAGCTTATGGGTAGCGGACACAGATACGCAGTATTTT. Translation: CASSLWVADTDTQYF.

This chain connects TRBV3-1 (or the pseudogene TRBV3-2) to TRBJ2-1; 10 nucleotides match TRBD2. This CDR3 region has 19 residues. V gave up 0 bases and J gave up 5 bases; unmatched junction bases: 13. Germline V gene data show CDR1 as LGHDT and CDR2 as YNNKEL (reference sequence). The CDR3 spells CASSQESSGRDLINNEQFF. The CDR3 DNA reads TGTGCCAGCAGCCAAGAGTCTAGCGGGAGAGACCTTATTAACAATGAGCAGTTCTTC.

The J gene is TRBJ1-3, the V gene TRBV6-1, with 9 positions matching TRBD1. V shed 2 bases and J 0 bases; nucleotides not matched to a gene: 5. The CDR3 has 17 amino acids. Germline CDR1 and CDR2: MNHNS and SASEGT. CDR3 DNA: TGTGCCAGCAGTGAAACCTCGGGACAGGGCTCTGGAAACACCATATATTTT. Protein product: CASSETSGQGSGNTIYF.

As concerns this clone: At one of its ends the junction is not consistent with the germline gene, which may arise from a read error. CDR3 nucleotides: TGTGCCAGCAGCTTATCACGCAGACACAATGGGCAGTTCTTC. This codes for CASSLSRRHNGQFF. This chain joins TRBV7-3 and TRBJ2-1; D remains ambiguous. Germline V gene lookup returns CDR1 SGHTA and CDR2 FQGTGA. The CDR3 length is 14 residues.

The chain is built from TRBV27 and TRBJ2-1, with 9 bases matching TRBD2. The ends lost 4 bases at V and 6 bases at J; junction bases unmatched: 4. Germline assignment: CDR1 MNHEY and CDR2 SMNVEV (reference sequence). The CDR3 has 14 amino acids. The CDR3 coding sequence is TGTGCCAGCAGTTCGCTAGCGGGACGCAATGAGCAGTTCTTC. This translates into CASSSLAGRNEQFF.

The chain carries TRBV7-2 and TRBJ2-3; 9 bases line up with TRBD2. The trim removed 2 bases at V and 3 bases at J, leaving 3 bases unmatched. CDR1 is SGHTA and CDR2 is FQGNSA in the germline V gene. CDR3 size: 15 residues. CDR3 coding DNA: TGTGCCAGCAGCTTATTTAGCGGGAGTACAGATACGCAGTATTTT. Translation: CASSLFSGSTDTQYF.

This sequence joins TRBV25-1 and TRBJ1-2, with D perhaps TRBD1 (6 bases). With 4 bases removed from V and 5 bases from J, the gap between germline ends came to 8 bases. This CDR3 is 12 amino acids long. Germline CDR1 MGHDK, CDR2 SYGVNS. The CDR3 bases are TGTGCCAGCAGTGGAGGACAGTATGGCTACACCTTC. This sequence encodes CASSGGQYGYTF.

This chain uses TRBV9 with TRBJ1-4, with 7 nucleotides matching TRBD1. Germline V gene lookup returns CDR1 SGDLS and CDR2 YYNGEE. Unmatched junction bases numbered 12, after V lost 0 bases and J lost 10 bases. This CDR3 has 16 amino acids. The DNA for the CDR3 is TGTGCCAGCAGCGTAGGGGAAGGGGGCCAATTCGGAAAACTGTTTTTT. Amino acid sequence: CASSVGEGGQFGKLFF.

The rearrangement joins TRBV6-5 to TRBJ2-7; D remains ambiguous. V was trimmed by 2 bases and J by 3 bases, leaving 8 bases between them. The CDR3 has 13 residues. Germline V gene sequence: CDR1 MNHEY, CDR2 SVGAGI. The CDR3: CASSYGPHYEQYF. As DNA, the CDR3 is TGTGCCAGCAGTTACGGGCCCCACTACGAGCAGTACTTC.

The gene calls are TRBV5-1 and TRBJ1-4; D might be TRBD1 (6 bases). With 4 bases removed from V and 1 base from J, the gap between germline ends came to 17 bases. This CDR3 has 17 residues. Germline assignment: CDR1 SGHRS and CDR2 YFSETQ. The CDR3 bases are TGCGCCAGCAGCCCTTCGACAGGACCCGTAACTAATGAAAAACTGTTTTTT. It yields the protein CASSPSTGPVTNEKLFF.